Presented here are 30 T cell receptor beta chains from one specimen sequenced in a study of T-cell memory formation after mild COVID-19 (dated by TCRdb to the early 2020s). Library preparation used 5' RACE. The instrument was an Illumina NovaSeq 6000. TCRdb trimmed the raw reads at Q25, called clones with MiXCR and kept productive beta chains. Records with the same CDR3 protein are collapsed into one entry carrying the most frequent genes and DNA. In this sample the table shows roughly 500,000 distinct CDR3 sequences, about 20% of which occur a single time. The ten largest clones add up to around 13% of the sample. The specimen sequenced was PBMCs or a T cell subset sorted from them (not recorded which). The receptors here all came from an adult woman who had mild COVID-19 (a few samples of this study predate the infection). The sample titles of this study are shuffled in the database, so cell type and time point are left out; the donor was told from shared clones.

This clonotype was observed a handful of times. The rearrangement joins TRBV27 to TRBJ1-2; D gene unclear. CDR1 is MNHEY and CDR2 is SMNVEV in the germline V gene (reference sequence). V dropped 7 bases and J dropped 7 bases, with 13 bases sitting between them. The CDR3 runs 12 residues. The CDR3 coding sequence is TGTGCCAGCATAGGCCCGACACTTGGCTACACCTTC. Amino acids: CASIGPTLGYTF.

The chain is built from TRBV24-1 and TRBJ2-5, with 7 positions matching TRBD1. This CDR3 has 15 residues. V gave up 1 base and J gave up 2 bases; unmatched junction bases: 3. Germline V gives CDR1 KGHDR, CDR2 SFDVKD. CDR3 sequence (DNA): TGTGCCACCAGTGATTTCGGGACAGCTCAAGAGACCCAGTACTTC. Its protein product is CATSDFGTAQETQYF.

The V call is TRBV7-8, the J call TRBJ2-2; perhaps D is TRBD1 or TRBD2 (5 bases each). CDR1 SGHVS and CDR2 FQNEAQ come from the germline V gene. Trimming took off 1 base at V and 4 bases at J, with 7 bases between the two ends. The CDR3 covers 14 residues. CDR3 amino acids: CASSLGGPTGELFF. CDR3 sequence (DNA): TGTGCCAGCAGCTTAGGGGGACCCACCGGGGAGCTGTTTTTT.

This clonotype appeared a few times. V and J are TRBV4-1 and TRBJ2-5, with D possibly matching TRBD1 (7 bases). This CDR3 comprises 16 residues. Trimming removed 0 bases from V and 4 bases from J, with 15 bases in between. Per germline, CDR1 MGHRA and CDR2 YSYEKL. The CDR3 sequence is CASSQEGGGPRETQYF. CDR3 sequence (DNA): TGCGCCAGCAGCCAAGAAGGAGGGGGCCCCAGAGAGACCCAGTACTTC.

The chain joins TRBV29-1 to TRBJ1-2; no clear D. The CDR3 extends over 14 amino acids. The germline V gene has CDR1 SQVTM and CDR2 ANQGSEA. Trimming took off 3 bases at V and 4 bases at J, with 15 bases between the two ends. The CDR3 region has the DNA TGCAGCGTTGAGAGTACGGCGTTTTTCTATGGCTACACCTTC. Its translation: CSVESTAFFYGYTF.

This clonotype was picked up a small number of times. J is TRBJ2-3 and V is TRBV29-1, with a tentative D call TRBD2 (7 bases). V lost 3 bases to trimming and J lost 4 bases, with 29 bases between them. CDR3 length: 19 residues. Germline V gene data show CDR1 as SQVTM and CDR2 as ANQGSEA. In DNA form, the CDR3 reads TGCAGCGTTGAGTCTGGGCTTGGGGCGGGGGCACGTCAGGCAGATACGCAGTATTTT. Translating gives CSVESGLGAGARQADTQYF.

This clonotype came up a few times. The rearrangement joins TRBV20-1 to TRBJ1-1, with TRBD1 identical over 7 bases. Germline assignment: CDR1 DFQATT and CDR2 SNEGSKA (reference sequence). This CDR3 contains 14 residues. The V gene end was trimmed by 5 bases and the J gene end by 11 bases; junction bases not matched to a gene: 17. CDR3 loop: CSAGGQVGDKLAFF. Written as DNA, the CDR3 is TGCAGTGCTGGCGGACAGGTCGGGGACAAGTTGGCTTTCTTT.

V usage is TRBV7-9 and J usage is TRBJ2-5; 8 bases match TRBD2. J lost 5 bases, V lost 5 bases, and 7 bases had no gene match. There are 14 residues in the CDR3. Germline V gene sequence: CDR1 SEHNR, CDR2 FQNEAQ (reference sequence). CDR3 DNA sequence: TGTGCCAGCAGCGCCCGGGGGGGCTTGGAGACCCAGTACTTC. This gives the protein CASSARGGLETQYF.

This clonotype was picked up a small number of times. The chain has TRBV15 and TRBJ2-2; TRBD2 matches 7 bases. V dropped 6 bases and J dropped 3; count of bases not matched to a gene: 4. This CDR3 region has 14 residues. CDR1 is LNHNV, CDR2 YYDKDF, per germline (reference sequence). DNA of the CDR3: TGTGCCACCAGTTGGGGGAGGGACACCGGGGAGCTGTTTTTT. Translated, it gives CATSWGRDTGELFF.

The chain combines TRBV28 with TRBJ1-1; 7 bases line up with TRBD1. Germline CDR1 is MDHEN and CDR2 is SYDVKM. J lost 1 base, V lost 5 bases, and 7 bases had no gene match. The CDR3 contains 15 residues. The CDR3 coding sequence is TGTGCCAGCAGTGTGCATACAGGGGAGAACACTGAAGCTTTCTTT. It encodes CASSVHTGENTEAFF.

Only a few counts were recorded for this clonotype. CDR3 bases: TGTGCCAGCAGCTTGGAACCTCCGTCGGTGTACCAAGAGACCCAGTACTTC. It is translated as CASSLEPPSVYQETQYF. The rearrangement links TRBV5-5 to TRBJ2-5; D not resolved. Trimming removed 0 bases from V and 0 bases from J, with 15 bases in between. From germline, CDR1 is SGHKS and CDR2 YYEKEE (reference sequence). The CDR3 has 17 amino acids.

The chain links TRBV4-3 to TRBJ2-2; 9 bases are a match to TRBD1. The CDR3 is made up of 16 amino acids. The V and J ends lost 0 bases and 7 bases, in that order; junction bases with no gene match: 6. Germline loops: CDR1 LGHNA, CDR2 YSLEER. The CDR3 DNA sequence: TGCGCCAGCAGCCAAGAGTTGGACAGGGGCCACGGGGAGCTGTTTTTT. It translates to CASSQELDRGHGELFF.

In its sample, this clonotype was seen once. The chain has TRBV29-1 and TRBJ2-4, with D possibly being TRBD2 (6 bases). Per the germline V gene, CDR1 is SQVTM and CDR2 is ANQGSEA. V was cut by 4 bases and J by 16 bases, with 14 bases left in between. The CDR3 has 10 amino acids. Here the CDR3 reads CSVGRDPHYF. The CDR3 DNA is TGCAGCGTTGGGCGGGACCCCCATTACTTC. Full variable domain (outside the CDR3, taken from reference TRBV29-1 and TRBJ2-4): SAVISQKPSRDICQRGTSLTIQCQVDSQVTMMFWYRQQPGQSLTLIATANQGSEATYESGFVIDKFPISRPNLTFSTLTVSNMSPEDSSIYLCSVGRDPHYFGAGTRLSVL.

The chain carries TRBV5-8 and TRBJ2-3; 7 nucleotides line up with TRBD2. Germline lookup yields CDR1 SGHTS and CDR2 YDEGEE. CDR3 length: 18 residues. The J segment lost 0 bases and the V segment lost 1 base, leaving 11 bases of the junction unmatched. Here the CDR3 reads CASSLSQRDYISTDTQYF. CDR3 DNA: TGTGCCAGCAGCTTGTCCCAGCGGGACTACATAAGCACAGATACGCAGTATTTT. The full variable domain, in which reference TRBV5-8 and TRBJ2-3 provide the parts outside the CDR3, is EAGVTQSPTHLIKTRGQQATLRCSPISGHTSVYWYQQALGLGLQFLLWYDEGEERNRGNFPPRFSGRQFPNYSSELNVNALELEDSALYLCASSLSQRDYISTDTQYFGPGTRLTVL.

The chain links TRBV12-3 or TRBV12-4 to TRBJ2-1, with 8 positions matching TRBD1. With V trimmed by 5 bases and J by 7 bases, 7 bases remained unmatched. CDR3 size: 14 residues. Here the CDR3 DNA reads TGTGCCAGCAGTATCCGGGACAGGTCTAATGAGCAGTTCTTC. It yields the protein CASSIRDRSNEQFF.

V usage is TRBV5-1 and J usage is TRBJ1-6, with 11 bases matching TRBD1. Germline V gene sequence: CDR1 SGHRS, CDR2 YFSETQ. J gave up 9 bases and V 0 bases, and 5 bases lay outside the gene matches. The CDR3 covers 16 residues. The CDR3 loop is CASSLEGQGAFSPLHF. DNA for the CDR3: TGCGCCAGCAGCTTGGAAGGACAGGGGGCTTTTTCACCCCTCCACTTT.

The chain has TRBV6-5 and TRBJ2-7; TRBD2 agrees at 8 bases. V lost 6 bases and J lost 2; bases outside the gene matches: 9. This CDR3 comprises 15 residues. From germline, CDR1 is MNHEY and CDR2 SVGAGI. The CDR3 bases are TGTGCCAGCAGCCAGAGTAGCGGGAAGACCTACGAGCAGTACTTC. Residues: CASSQSSGKTYEQYF.

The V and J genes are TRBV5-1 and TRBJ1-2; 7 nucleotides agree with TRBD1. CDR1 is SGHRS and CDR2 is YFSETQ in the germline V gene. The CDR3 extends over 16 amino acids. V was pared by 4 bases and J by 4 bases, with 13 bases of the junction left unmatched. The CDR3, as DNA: TGCGCCAGCAGCCGCACGGGACAGCGCGGGGTCTATGGCTACACCTTC. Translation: CASSRTGQRGVYGYTF.

The CDR3 loop reads CATSDQPQGEQYF. The DNA of the CDR3 is TGTGCCACCAGTGATCAGCCCCAGGGCGAGCAGTACTTC. The V call is TRBV24-1, the J call TRBJ2-7, with D possibly TRBD1 on 5 matching bases. CDR3 length: 13 residues. V was shortened by 3 bases and J by 6 bases, with 11 bases between the two germline ends. Germline lookup yields CDR1 KGHDR and CDR2 SFDVKD.

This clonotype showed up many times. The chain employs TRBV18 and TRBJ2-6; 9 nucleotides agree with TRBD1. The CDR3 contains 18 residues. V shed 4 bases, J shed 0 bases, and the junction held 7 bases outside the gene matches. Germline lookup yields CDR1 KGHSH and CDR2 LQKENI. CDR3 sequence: CASSLKTGGSSGANVLTF. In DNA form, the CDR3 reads TGTGCCAGCTCACTTAAGACAGGGGGAAGCTCTGGGGCCAACGTCCTGACTTTC.

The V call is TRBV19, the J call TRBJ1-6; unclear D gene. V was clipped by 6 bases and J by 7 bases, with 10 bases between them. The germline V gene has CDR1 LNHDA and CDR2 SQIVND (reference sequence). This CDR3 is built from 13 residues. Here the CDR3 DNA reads TGTGCCAGTAGCCCCAGTTTGAATTCACCCCTCCACTTT. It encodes CASSPSLNSPLHF. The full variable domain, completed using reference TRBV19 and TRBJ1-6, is DGGITQSPKYLFRKEGQNVTLSCEQNLNHDAMYWYRQDPGQGLRLIYYSQIVNDFQKGDIAEGYSVSREKKESFPLTVTSAQKNPTAFYLCASSPSLNSPLHFGNGTRLTVT.

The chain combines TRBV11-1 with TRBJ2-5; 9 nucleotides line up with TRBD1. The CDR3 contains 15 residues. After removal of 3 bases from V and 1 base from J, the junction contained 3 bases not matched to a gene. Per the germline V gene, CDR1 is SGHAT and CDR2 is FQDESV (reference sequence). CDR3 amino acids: CASSLDRGFQETQYF. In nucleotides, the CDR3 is TGTGCCAGCAGCTTGGACAGGGGATTCCAAGAGACCCAGTACTTC.

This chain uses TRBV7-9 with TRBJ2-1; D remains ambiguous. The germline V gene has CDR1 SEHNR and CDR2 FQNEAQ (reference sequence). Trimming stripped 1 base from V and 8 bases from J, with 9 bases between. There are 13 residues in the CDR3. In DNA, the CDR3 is TGTGCCAGCAGCTTAGTGAGTGGGGATGAGCAGTTCTTC. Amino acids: CASSLVSGDEQFF.

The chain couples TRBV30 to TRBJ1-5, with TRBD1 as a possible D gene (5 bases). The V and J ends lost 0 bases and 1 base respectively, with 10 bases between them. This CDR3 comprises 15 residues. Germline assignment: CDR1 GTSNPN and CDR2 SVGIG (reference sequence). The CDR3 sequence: CAWSVTGRSNQPQHF. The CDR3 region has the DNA TGTGCCTGGAGTGTGACGGGACGAAGCAATCAGCCCCAGCATTTT.

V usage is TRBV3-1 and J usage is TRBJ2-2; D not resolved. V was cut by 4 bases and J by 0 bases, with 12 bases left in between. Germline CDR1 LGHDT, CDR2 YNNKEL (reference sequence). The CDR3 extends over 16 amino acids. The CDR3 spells CASSLLGSPNTGELFF. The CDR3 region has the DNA TGTGCCAGCAGCCTGTTAGGGTCCCCGAACACCGGGGAGCTGTTTTTT.

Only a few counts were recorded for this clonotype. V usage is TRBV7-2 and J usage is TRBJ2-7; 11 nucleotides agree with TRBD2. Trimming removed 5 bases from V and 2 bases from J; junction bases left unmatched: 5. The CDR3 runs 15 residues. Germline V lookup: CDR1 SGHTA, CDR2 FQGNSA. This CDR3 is CASSAPGLAAYEQYF. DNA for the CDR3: TGTGCCAGCAGCGCCCCGGGACTAGCGGCCTACGAGCAGTACTTC. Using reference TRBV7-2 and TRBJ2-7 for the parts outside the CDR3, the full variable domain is GAGVSQSPSNKVTEKGKDVELRCDPISGHTALYWYRQSLGQGLEFLIYFQGNSAPDKSGLPSDRFSAERTGGSVSTLTIQRTQQEDSAVYLCASSAPGLAAYEQYFGPGTRLTVT.

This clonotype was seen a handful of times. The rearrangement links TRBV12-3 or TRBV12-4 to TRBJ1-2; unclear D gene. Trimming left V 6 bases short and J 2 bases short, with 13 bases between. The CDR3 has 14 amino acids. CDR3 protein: CASSRAGGNYGYTF. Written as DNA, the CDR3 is TGTGCCAGCAGCCGGGCAGGCGGGAACTATGGCTACACCTTC.

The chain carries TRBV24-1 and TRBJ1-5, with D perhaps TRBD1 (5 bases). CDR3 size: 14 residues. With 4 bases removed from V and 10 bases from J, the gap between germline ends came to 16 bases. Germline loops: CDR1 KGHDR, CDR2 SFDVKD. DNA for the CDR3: TGTGCCACCAGTGACCTGGGGGGGGAAGAACCCCAGCATTTT. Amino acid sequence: CATSDLGGEEPQHF.

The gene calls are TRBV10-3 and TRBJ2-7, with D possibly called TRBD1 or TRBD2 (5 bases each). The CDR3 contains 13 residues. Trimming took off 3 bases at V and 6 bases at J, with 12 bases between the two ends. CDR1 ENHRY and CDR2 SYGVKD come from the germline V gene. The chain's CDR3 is CAISELGTGEQYF. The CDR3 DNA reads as TGTGCCATCAGTGAACTAGGGACGGGCGAGCAGTACTTC.

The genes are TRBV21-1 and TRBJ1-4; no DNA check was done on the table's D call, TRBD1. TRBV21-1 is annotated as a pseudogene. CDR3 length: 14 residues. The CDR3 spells CASSTWAREEKLFF. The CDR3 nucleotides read TGTGCCAGCAGCACCTGGGCCCGGGAGGAAAAACTGTTTTTT.